This TCR beta chain was documented in a study of blood T cell repertoires in COVID-19. In the source study's methods: From reference gene primer amplification, estimates of nucleated cell counts were derived. The method was immunoSEQ multiplex PCR; TCRdb's version includes in-frame clones alone and lacks a portion of them. V and J calls and clone size are as listed in that table; D and trimming were resolved from the DNA. The sample has roughly 140,000 clones; more than 75% are singletons. The clonotype comes from a man aged 55 to 70 with acute or convalescent COVID-19. The sequenced sample consisted of peripheral blood.

CDR3 nucleotides: TGTGCCATCAGTGAACCCTACGGTTCCTCTGGGGCCAACGTCCTGACTTTC. This codes for CAISEPYGSSGANVLTF. V is TRBV10-3 and J is TRBJ2-6; D gene ambiguous. V lost 3 bases and J 0 bases, leaving 12 bases between the germline ends. CDR3 length: 17 residues. Germline assignment: CDR1 ENHRY and CDR2 SYGVKD.